The text below deals with one T cell receptor (beta chain). Only one count was recorded for this clone. This receptor's antigen is unknown. No base-level quality is on record; no much larger clone is a single base apart. This record belongs to a study of cytomegalovirus exposure and HLA in healthy donors (dated by TCRdb to the late 2010s). About the investigation overall: According to a later analysis, the roughly 120 validation repertoires were produced on the same platform as the 700 or so repertoires of the first cohort. The aim of the study was to test whether cataloging public T cell receptors could identify signatures of past pathogen exposure. The study combined high-throughput TCR immunosequencing, statistical association of individual TCRs with disease status, and machine learning to predict cytomegalovirus infection status. Besides the first cohort of 666 subjects, a separate validation cohort made up of 120 different subjects was used.

CDR1 and CDR2 (SGDLS, YYNGEE) derive from the germline V gene. Counted from cysteine to phenylalanine, this CDR3 has 15 amino acids. The DNA shown is the 45-base CDR3, in frame from base 1. V lost 0 bases and J lost 6 bases, and the count of bases not matched to a germline gene is 7. General study outcomes and caveats: A few of the identified cytomegalovirus-associated TCR beta chains were confirmed in vitro to be specific for cytomegalovirus antigens. Most TCR sequences were seen in very few donors, while some public TCRs were found in many individuals. In both the original and validation cohorts, the classifier was reported to diagnose cytomegalovirus status with high specificity and sensitivity. A later analysis lacked HLA typing for the validation cohort, so it scored co-occurrence in that cohort across all 110 or so repertoires. A later analysis found that TCRs clustered in the first cohort also tended to co-occur in the 130 or so validation repertoires, with 94% of cluster scores above 0. The study listed 150 to 200 TCR beta chains as associated with cytomegalovirus. The authors suggested that the approach could potentially be generalized to other disease states and immunological phenotypes.

The library was built by means of the immunoSEQ multiplex PCR assay. In the original analysis: To diagnose cytomegalovirus status from the catalog of TCR beta chain sequences, a statistical classification framework was built. Not all clones reach the TCRdb copy of this immuneACCESS table, which keeps in-frame sequences only. Checked studies attribute under half of the gap to unresolved V genes and leave the rest unexplained. V and J calls plus clone size are reproduced from that table; the DNA served to infer D and trimming. For this sample the table gives around 61,000 clones, of which 85% to 95% were detected only once. About 5% of the sample lies in the top ten. Separate from the approximately 730-subject first cohort, the validation cohort of over 90 subjects was the group to which the donors belonged.

The sample was PBMCs. The chain joins TRBV9 to TRBJ2-7, with 9 middle bases fitting TRBD2. This receptor was taken from a man aged 18 to 35 in good health and CMV-seropositive. CDR3 protein: CASSVGPSGIFEQYF. The DNA is TGTGCCAGCAGCGTAGGGCCTAGCGGGATATTCGAGCAGTACTTC.